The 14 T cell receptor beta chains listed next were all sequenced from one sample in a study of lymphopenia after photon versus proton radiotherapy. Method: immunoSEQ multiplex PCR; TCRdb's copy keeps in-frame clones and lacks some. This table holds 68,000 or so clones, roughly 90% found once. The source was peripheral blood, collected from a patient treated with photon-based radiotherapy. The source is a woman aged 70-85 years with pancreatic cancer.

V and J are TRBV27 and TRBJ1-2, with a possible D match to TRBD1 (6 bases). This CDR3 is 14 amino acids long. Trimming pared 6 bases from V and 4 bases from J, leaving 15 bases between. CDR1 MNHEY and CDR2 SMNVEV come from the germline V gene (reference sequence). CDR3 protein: CASRKSTGLYGYTF. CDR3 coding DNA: TGTGCCAGCAGGAAATCCACAGGGCTCTATGGCTACACCTTC.

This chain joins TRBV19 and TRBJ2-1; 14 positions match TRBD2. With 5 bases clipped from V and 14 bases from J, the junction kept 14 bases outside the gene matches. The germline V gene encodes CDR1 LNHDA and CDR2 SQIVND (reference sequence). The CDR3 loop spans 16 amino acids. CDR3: CASSLGLAGVRYPEFF. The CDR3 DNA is TGTGCCAGTAGTTTGGGACTAGCGGGAGTTCGTTATCCGGAGTTCTTC.

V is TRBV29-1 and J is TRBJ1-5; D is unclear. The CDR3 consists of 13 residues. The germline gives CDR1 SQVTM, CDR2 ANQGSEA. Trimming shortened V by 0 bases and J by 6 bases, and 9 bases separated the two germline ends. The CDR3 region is CSVEEAAFQPQHF. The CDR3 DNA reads TGCAGCGTTGAAGAGGCGGCCTTTCAGCCCCAGCATTTT.

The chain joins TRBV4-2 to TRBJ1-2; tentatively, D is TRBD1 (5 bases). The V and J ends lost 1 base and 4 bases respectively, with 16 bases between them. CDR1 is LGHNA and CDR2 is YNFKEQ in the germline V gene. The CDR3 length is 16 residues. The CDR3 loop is CASSQGRQNDPYGYTF. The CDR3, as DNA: TGTGCCAGCAGCCAAGGACGACAGAATGACCCCTATGGCTACACCTTC.

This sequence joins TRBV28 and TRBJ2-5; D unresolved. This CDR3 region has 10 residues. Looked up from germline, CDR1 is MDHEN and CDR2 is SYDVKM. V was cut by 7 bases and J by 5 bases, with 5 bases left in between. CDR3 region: CASNTETQYF. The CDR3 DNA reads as TGTGCCAGCAACACCGAGACCCAGTACTTC.

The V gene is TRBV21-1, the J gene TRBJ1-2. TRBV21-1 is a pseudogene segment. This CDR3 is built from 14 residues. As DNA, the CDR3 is TGTGCCAGCAGCTCCCCACTGGATAACTATGGCTACACCTTC. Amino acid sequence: CASSSPLDNYGYTF.

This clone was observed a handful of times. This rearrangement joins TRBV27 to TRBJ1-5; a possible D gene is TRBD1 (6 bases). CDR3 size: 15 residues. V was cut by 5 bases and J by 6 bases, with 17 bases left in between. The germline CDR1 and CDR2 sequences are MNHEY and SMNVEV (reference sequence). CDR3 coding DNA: TGTGCCAGCAGTCGGACAGCAGGGGACGGTCAGCCCCAGCATTTT. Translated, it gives CASSRTAGDGQPQHF.

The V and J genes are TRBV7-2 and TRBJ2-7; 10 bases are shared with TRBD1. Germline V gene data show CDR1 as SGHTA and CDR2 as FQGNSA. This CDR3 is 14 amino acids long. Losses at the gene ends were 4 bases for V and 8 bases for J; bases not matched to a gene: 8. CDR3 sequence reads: CASSSAGQGSKQYF. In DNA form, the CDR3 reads TGTGCCAGCAGCTCGGCGGGACAGGGGTCCAAGCAGTACTTC.

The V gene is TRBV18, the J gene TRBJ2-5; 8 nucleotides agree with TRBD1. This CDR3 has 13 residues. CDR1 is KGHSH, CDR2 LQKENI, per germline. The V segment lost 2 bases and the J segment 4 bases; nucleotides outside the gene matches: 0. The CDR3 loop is CASSPDRGETQYF. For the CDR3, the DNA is TGTGCCAGCTCACCAGACAGGGGAGAGACCCAGTACTTC.

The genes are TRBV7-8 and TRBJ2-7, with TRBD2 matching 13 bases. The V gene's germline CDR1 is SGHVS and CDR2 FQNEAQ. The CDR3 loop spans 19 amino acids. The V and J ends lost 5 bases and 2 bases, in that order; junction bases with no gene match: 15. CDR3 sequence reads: CASSARLAGGLLNPYEQYF. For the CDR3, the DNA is TGTGCCAGCAGCGCCAGACTAGCGGGAGGTCTCTTGAATCCCTACGAGCAGTACTTC.

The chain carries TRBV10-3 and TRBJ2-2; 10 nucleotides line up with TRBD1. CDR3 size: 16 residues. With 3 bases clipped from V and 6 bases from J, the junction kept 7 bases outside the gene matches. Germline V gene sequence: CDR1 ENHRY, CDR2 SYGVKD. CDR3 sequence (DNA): TGTGCCATCAGTGAAAGGGACAGGGGATCGGCCGGGGAGCTGTTTTTT. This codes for CAISERDRGSAGELFF.

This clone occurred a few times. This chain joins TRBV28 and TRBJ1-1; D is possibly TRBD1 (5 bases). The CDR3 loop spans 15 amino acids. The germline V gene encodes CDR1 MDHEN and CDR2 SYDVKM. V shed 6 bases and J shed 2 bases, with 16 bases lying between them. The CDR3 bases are TGTGCCAGCAGGCCTACGGGACCGAAAAACACTGAAGCTTTCTTT. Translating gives CASRPTGPKNTEAFF. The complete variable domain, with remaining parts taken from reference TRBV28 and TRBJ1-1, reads DVKVTQSSRYLVKRTGEKVFLECVQDMDHENMFWYRQDPGLGLRLIYFSYDVKMKEKGDIPEGYSVSREKKERFSLILESASTNQTSMYLCASRPTGPKNTEAFFGQGTRLTVV.

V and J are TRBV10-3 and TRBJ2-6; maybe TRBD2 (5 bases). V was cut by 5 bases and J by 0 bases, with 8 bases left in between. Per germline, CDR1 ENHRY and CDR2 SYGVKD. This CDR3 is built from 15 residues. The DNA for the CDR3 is TGTGCCATCAGTTTCGGGGTCTCTGGGGCCAACGTCCTGACTTTC. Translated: CAISFGVSGANVLTF.

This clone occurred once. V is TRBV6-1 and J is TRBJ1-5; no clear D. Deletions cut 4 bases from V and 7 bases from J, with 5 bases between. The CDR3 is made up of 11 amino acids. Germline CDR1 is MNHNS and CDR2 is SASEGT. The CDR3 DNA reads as TGTGCCAGCAGTGGGAGCCAGCCCCAGCATTTT. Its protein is CASSGSQPQHF.